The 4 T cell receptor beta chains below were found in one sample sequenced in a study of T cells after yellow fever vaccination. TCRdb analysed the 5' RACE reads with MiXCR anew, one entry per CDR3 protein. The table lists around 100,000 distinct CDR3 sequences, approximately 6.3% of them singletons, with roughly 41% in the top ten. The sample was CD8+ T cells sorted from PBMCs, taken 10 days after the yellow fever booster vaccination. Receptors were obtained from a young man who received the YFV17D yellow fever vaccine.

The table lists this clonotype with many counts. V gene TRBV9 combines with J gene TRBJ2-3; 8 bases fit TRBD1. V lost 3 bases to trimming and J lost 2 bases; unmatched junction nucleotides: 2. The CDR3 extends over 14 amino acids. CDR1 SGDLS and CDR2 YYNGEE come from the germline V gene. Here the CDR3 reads CASSEDRDTDTQYF. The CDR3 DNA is TGTGCCAGCAGCGAGGACAGGGACACAGATACGCAGTATTTT.

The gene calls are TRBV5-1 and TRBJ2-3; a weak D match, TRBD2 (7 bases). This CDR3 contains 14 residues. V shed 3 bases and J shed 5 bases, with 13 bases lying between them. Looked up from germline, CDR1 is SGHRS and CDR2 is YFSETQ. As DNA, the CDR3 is TGCGCCAGCAGCTCGCGGGGGCCAGGAGATACGCAGTATTTT. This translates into CASSSRGPGDTQYF.

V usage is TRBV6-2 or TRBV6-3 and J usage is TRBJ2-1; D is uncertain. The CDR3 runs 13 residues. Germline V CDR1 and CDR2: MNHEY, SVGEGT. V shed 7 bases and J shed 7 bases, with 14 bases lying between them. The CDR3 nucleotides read TGTGCCAGCACCCCATATCCCGAGAATGAGCAGTTCTTC. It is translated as CASTPYPENEQFF.

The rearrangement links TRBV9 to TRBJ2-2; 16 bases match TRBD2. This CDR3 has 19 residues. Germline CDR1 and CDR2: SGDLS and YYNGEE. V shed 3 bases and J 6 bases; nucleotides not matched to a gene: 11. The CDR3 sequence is CASSAPGLAGGRSAGELFF. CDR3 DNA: TGTGCCAGCAGCGCGCCGGGACTAGCGGGGGGGAGATCCGCCGGGGAGCTGTTTTTT.